Shown below are 23 T cell receptor beta chains from a single sample sequenced in a study of T cell responses to AZD1222 COVID-19 vaccine (dated by TCRdb to the early 2020s). The method behind the library was the immunoSEQ multiplex PCR assay. This is the immuneACCESS table as TCRdb keeps it, with only in-frame sequences that have V and J called. A part of the clones is gone; compared with another copy, unresolved V genes explain less than half, and the rest is unexplained. The sample records about 180,000 clones, less than 95% of which are singletons. Of the sample, about 2.6% falls within the top ten clones. In light of the paper, this sample's time point label describes: baseline before first vaccination. The sample here was peripheral blood, taken on day 0 of AZD1222 vaccination. Source of these receptors: an adult in good health.

The genes are TRBV4-3 and TRBJ1-2; D possibly corresponds to TRBD1 (6 bases). The CDR3 totals 14 residues. The V gene lost 4 bases and the J gene lost 11 bases, with 20 bases spanning the gap. Germline V gene data show CDR1 as LGHNA and CDR2 as YSLEER. CDR3 sequence: CASSPTSSSRGYTF. CDR3 DNA sequence: TGCGCCAGCAGCCCTACCTCCTCAAGCAGGGGATACACCTTC.

This chain connects TRBV5-1 to TRBJ2-5; 9 nucleotides match TRBD1. Germline values: CDR1 SGHRS, CDR2 YFSETQ. The ends lost 4 bases at V and 1 base at J; junction bases unmatched: 8. The CDR3 loop spans 16 amino acids. The CDR3 region is CASSVTGTGFQETQYF. The CDR3 region has the DNA TGCGCCAGCAGCGTAACCGGGACAGGGTTCCAAGAGACCCAGTACTTC. The complete variable domain, with remaining parts taken from reference TRBV5-1 and TRBJ2-5, reads KAGVTQTPRYLIKTRGQQVTLSCSPISGHRSVSWYQQTPGQGLQFLFEYFSETQRNKGNFPGRFSGRQFSNSRSEMNVSTLELGDSALYLCASSVTGTGFQETQYFGPGTRLLVL.

The chain has TRBV5-5 and TRBJ2-5, with D uncertain. Per the germline V gene, CDR1 is SGHKS and CDR2 is YYEKEE (reference sequence). CDR3 length: 13 residues. The germline V and J ends were trimmed by 1 base and 4 bases, with 8 bases remaining between them. CDR3 DNA sequence: TGTGCCAGCAGCTTGAGGGCCCGAGAGACCCAGTACTTC. This gives the protein CASSLRARETQYF.

Worth noting for this clone: Other nucleotide sequences in the sample specify the same CDR3. The rearrangement joins TRBV4-2 to TRBJ2-5; 7 bases align to TRBD1. Germline V gene data show CDR1 as LGHNA and CDR2 as YNFKEQ. This CDR3 has 15 amino acids. Germline trimming cut 1 base from V and 1 base from J; bases unmatched to any gene: 3. CDR3 loop: CASSQGRTGQETQYF. CDR3 nucleotides: TGTGCCAGCAGCCAAGGTCGGACAGGCCAAGAGACCCAGTACTTC.

The genes are TRBV21-1 and TRBJ1-1; the table's D gene call, TRBD1, was not cross checked with the DNA. TRBV21-1 constitutes a pseudogene. The CDR3 is 11 amino acids. For the CDR3, the DNA is TGTGCCAGCAGCAACAGGGCTGAAGCTTTCTTT. Its translation is CASSNRAEAFF.

The rearrangement links TRBV30 to TRBJ1-1; D gene uncertain. Germline lookup yields CDR1 GTSNPN and CDR2 SVGIG (reference sequence). With 2 bases removed from V and 2 bases from J, the gap between germline ends came to 3 bases. The CDR3 is 11 residues long. The CDR3 nucleotides are TGTGCCTGGAGTTACAACACTGAAGCTTTCTTT. It encodes CAWSYNTEAFF.

The rearrangement joins TRBV5-6 to TRBJ1-4; D not resolved. Germline V gives CDR1 SGHDT, CDR2 YYEEEE. V was trimmed by 4 bases and J by 3 bases, leaving 10 bases between them. This CDR3 contains 14 residues. In nucleotides, the CDR3 is TGTGCCAGCAGCCCAGGTTATGCTAATGAAAAACTGTTTTTT. This translates into CASSPGYANEKLFF.

This clone was observed once. The CDR3 bases are TGTGCCAGCAGCCCATCCGGACAGTGGACAGATACGCAGTATTTT. Translated, it gives CASSPSGQWTDTQYF. The V call is TRBV7-8, the J call TRBJ2-3; perhaps TRBD1 as D (6 bases). V was trimmed by 5 bases and J by 3 bases, leaving 15 bases between them. The CDR3 runs 15 residues. The germline V gene encodes CDR1 SGHVS and CDR2 FQNEAQ.

The rearrangement uses TRBV10-2 and TRBJ1-3, with D perhaps TRBD1 (5 bases). Germline lookup yields CDR1 WSHSY and CDR2 SAAADI. Trimming shortened V by 2 bases and J by 11 bases, and 10 bases separated the two germline ends. The CDR3 runs to 12 residues. CDR3 bases: TGCGCCAGCAGTGAGGGCCGGGGCGCCATATATTTT. Encoded protein: CASSEGRGAIYF.

The chain carries TRBV6-1 and TRBJ1-5; D not certain. The CDR3 sequence is 15 residues long. The germline V gene encodes CDR1 MNHNS and CDR2 SASEGT. Trimming stripped 1 base from V and 4 bases from J, with 11 bases between. The CDR3 coding sequence is TGTGCCAGCAGTGAAGTTTGGGGTGGAAATCAGCCCCAGCATTTT. Translated, it gives CASSEVWGGNQPQHF.

The rearrangement joins TRBV3-1 (or the pseudogene TRBV3-2) to TRBJ2-3, with 8 bases fitting TRBD2. V lost 8 bases, J lost 6 bases, and 10 bases stayed unmatched. The length of the CDR3 is 14 residues. Germline CDR1 is LGHDT and CDR2 is YNNKEL (reference sequence). DNA for the CDR3: TGTGCCAGCGTCTCCGCGGGGGGCCGGGATACGCAGTATTTT. Protein product: CASVSAGGRDTQYF.

This clone was detected only a few times. This chain's CDR3 is CSASSGTFNTGELFF. CDR3 nucleotides: TGCAGTGCTAGTTCCGGGACTTTCAACACCGGGGAGCTGTTTTTT. The rearrangement joins TRBV20-1 to TRBJ2-2, with D possibly matching TRBD2 (6 bases). Germline lookup yields CDR1 DFQATT and CDR2 SNEGSKA (reference sequence). This CDR3 contains 15 residues. The germline V and J ends were trimmed by 3 bases and 2 bases, with 13 bases remaining between them.

This clone was seen more than once but under ten times. Other DNA sequences in the same sample also yield this CDR3. This chain joins TRBV5-6 and TRBJ1-2, with 9 bases lining up with TRBD1. J gave up 6 bases and V 4 bases, and 4 bases lay outside the gene matches. This CDR3 has 13 residues. Per germline, CDR1 SGHDT and CDR2 YYEEEE. The CDR3 sequence: CASSLRQGDGYTF. CDR3 sequence (DNA): TGTGCCAGCAGCCTCCGACAGGGGGATGGCTACACCTTC. The full variable domain, with the rest looked up from reference TRBV5-6 and TRBJ1-2, is DAGVTQSPTHLIKTRGQQVTLRCSPKSGHDTVSWYQQALGQGPQFIFQYYEEEERQRGNFPDRFSGHQFPNYSSELNVNALLLGDSALYLCASSLRQGDGYTFGSGTRLTVV.

The chain employs TRBV18 and TRBJ1-1; a weak D match, TRBD1 (6 bases). Germline CDR1 reads KGHSH; CDR2 reads LQKENI. V lost 1 base and J 4 bases, leaving 16 bases between the germline ends. The CDR3 extends over 16 amino acids. DNA of the CDR3: TGTGCCAGCTCACCACATAGGGCAGGGGATGGCACTGAAGCTTTCTTT. It encodes CASSPHRAGDGTEAFF.

The chain is built from TRBV5-1 and TRBJ2-7; no definite D call. The CDR3 sequence is 14 residues long. Germline V gene sequence: CDR1 SGHRS, CDR2 YFSETQ. Trimming pared 0 bases from V and 1 base from J, leaving 8 bases between. As DNA, the CDR3 is TGCGCCAGCAGCTTGGACGAGGTATCCTACGAGCAGTACTTC. This translates into CASSLDEVSYEQYF.

The chain joins TRBV12-3 or TRBV12-4 to TRBJ1-6; no clear D. The V end lost 5 bases, the J end lost 8 bases, and 10 bases lay between the germline ends. This CDR3 is built from 13 residues. The CDR3 region is CASSPRLYSPLHF. The CDR3 region has the DNA TGTGCCAGCAGTCCCCGGCTCTATTCACCCCTCCACTTT.

The J gene is TRBJ2-7, the V gene TRBV7-2; TRBD2 is a possible D gene (5 bases). CDR3 length equals 14 residues. CDR1 and CDR2 from the germline V gene are SGHTA and FQGNSA. V was cut by 5 bases and J by 1 base, with 12 bases left in between. The CDR3 here is CASSRPGGSYEQYF. The DNA of the CDR3 is TGTGCCAGCAGCCGGCCGGGCGGGTCCTACGAGCAGTACTTC.

The chain is built from TRBV5-5 and TRBJ2-5; the D call may be TRBD1 or TRBD2 (5 bases each). The V and J ends lost 4 bases and 5 bases respectively, with 18 bases between them. The length of the CDR3 is 15 residues. CDR1 is SGHKS and CDR2 is YYEKEE in the germline V gene (reference sequence). This CDR3 reads CASSRDARRTETQYF. For the CDR3, the DNA is TGTGCCAGCAGCAGGGACGCGCGGCGGACGGAGACCCAGTACTTC.

The chain is built from TRBV6-2 or TRBV6-3 and TRBJ2-3, with TRBD2 identical over 14 bases. The V segment lost 5 bases and the J segment 3 bases; nucleotides outside the gene matches: 10. Germline V gene data show CDR1 as MNHEY and CDR2 as SVGEGT. The CDR3 is 18 amino acids. The CDR3 DNA reads TGTGCCAGCAGTCCCGGACTAGCGGGGGGCTGGGGGACAGATACGCAGTATTTT. Its translation: CASSPGLAGGWGTDTQYF.

The V call is TRBV5-1, the J call TRBJ2-7, with 10 bases aligning to TRBD1. The CDR3 has 14 amino acids. Germline V CDR1 and CDR2: SGHRS, YFSETQ. V was clipped by 4 bases and J by 4 bases; unmatched bases: 5. The CDR3 sequence is CASSPGTGEYEQYF. The CDR3 bases are TGCGCCAGCAGCCCAGGGACAGGGGAGTACGAGCAGTACTTC. Variable domain in full (rest from reference TRBV5-1 and TRBJ2-7): KAGVTQTPRYLIKTRGQQVTLSCSPISGHRSVSWYQQTPGQGLQFLFEYFSETQRNKGNFPGRFSGRQFSNSRSEMNVSTLELGDSALYLCASSPGTGEYEQYFGPGTRLTVT.

The chain recombines TRBV19 with TRBJ2-3, with 9 bases lining up with TRBD1. V was pared by 7 bases and J by 5 bases, with 4 bases of the junction left unmatched. Germline V gives CDR1 LNHDA, CDR2 SQIVND (reference sequence). CDR3 length: 13 amino acids. Here the CDR3 reads CASMGTGKDTQYF. For the CDR3, the DNA is TGTGCCAGTATGGGGACAGGGAAAGATACGCAGTATTTT.

The V gene is TRBV5-1, the J gene TRBJ2-5; 8 bases are shared with TRBD1. Germline V CDR1 and CDR2: SGHRS, YFSETQ. V shed 0 bases and J 5 bases; nucleotides not matched to a gene: 3. The CDR3 length is 14 residues. This chain's CDR3 is CASSLGTGRETQYF. As DNA, the CDR3 is TGCGCCAGCAGCTTGGGGACAGGGCGGGAGACCCAGTACTTC.

The gene calls are TRBV15 and TRBJ1-2; 9 bases align to TRBD1. Trimming took 4 bases from V and 1 from J; bases not matched to a gene: 4. CDR3 length: 15 amino acids. Germline lookup yields CDR1 LNHNV and CDR2 YYDKDF (reference sequence). This chain's CDR3 is CATSTGTGINYGYTF. The CDR3 DNA reads as TGTGCCACCAGCACTGGGACAGGGATTAACTATGGCTACACCTTC. Variable domain in full (rest from reference TRBV15 and TRBJ1-2): DAMVIQNPRYQVTQFGKPVTLSCSQTLNHNVMYWYQQKSSQAPKLLFHYYDKDFNNEADTPDNFQSRRPNTSFCFLDIRSPGLGDTAMYLCATSTGTGINYGYTFGSGTRLTVV.